The 2 T cell receptor beta chains below all came from one sample that was sequenced in a study of T cell responses to AZD1222 COVID-19 vaccine. TCRdb keeps only in-frame clones here, not all; method: immunoSEQ multiplex PCR. Seen here are approximately 160,000 clones, about nine tenths observed once, and the top ten hold approximately 1.4%. Sequenced material: peripheral blood, taken on day 0 of AZD1222 vaccination. These receptors originate from an adult in good health.

This chain connects TRBV28 to TRBJ1-1; 8 nucleotides agree with TRBD1. Losses at the gene ends were 11 bases for V and 4 bases for J; bases not matched to a gene: 9. Germline V gives CDR1 MDHEN, CDR2 SYDVKM. The CDR3 is 13 amino acids. In nucleotides, the CDR3 is TGTGCCGGTACGACAGGGGCGAGCACTGAAGCTTTCTTT. Translating gives CAGTTGASTEAFF.

Here the CDR3 reads CASSSGGHEQFF. CDR3 in DNA: TGTGCCAGCAGTTCAGGGGGCCATGAGCAGTTCTTC. The V call is TRBV12-3 or TRBV12-4, the J call TRBJ2-1; 8 bases map to TRBD1. There are 12 residues in the CDR3. V trimming: 4 bases; J trimming: 8 bases; junction bases outside the gene matches: 1.